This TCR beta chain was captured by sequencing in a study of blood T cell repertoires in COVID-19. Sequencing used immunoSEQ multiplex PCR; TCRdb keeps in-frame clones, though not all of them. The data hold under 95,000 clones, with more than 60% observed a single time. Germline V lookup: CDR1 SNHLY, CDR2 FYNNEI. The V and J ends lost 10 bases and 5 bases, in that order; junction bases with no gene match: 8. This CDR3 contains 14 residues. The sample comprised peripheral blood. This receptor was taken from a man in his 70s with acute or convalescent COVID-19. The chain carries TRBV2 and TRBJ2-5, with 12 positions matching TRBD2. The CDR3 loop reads CATQTSGGTETQYF. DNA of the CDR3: TGTGCCACTCAGACTAGCGGGGGAACTGAGACCCAGTACTTC.